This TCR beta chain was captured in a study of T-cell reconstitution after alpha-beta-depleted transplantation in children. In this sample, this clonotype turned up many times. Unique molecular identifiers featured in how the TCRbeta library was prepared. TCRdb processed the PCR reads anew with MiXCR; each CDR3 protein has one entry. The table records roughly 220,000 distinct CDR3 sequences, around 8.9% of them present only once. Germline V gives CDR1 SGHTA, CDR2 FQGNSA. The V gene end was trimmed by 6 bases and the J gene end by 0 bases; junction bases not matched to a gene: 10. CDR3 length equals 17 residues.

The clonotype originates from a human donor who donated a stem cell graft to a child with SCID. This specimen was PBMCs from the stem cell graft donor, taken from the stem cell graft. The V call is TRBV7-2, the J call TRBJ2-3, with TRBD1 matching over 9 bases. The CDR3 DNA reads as TGTGCCAGCAGTGCCACAGGGGGCGTCCAGAGCACAGATACGCAGTATTTT. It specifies CASSATGGVQSTDTQYF.